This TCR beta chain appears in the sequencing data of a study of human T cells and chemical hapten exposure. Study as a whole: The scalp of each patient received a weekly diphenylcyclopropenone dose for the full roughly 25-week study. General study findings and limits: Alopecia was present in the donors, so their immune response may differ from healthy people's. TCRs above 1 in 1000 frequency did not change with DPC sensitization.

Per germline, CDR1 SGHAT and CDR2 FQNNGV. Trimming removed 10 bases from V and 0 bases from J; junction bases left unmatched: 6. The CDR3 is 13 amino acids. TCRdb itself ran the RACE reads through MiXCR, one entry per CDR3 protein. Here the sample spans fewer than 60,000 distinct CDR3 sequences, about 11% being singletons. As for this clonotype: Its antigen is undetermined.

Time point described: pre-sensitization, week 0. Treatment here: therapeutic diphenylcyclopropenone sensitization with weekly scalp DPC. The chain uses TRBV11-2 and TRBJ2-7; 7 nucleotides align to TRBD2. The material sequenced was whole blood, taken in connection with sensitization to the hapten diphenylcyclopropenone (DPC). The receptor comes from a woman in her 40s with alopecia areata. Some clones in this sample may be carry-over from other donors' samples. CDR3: CATRGTISYEQYF. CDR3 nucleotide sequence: TGTGCCACCCGCGGGACTATCTCCTACGAGCAGTACTTC.